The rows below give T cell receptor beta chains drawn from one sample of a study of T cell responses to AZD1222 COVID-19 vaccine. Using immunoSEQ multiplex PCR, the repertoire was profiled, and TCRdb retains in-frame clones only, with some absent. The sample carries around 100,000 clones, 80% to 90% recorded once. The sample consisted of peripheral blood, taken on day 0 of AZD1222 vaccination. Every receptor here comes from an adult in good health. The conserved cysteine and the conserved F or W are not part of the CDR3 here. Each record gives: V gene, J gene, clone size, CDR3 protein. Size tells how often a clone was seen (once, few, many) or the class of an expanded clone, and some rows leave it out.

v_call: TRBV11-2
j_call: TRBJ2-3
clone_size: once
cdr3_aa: ASSPYGRDRSTDTQY

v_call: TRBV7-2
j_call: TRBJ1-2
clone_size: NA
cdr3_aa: ASSLATGGRDGYT

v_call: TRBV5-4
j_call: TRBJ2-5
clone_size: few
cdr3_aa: ASSLEWGETQY

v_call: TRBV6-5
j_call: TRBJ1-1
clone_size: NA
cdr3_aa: ASSYSNRKGTEAF

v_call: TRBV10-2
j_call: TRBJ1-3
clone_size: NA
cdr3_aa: ASRGQLSGNTIY

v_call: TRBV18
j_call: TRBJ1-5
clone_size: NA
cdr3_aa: ASSPAGFWNQPQH

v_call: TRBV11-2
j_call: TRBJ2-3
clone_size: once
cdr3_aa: ASRSRIGASTDTQY

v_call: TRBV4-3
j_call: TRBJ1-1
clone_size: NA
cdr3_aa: ASSQEEGRGTEAF

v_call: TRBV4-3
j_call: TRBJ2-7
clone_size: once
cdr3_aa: ASSQDLGFYEQY

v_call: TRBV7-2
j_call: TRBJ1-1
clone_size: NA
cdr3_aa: ASSPYRGTAF

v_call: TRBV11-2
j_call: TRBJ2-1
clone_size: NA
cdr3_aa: ASSLEGHSTDEQF

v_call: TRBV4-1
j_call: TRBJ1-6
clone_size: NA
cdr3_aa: ASSQGDPDVANSPLH

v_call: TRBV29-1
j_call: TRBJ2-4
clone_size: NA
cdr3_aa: SVGLAGGPNIQY

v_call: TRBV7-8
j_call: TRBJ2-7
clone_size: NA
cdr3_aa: ASSVENGEQY

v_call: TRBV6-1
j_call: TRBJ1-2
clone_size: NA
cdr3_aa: ASSEQVLSGYT

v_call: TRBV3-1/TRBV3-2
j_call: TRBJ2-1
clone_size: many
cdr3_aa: ASSLEGLASNEQF

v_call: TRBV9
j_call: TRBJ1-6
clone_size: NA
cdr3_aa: ASSVGGQGNSPLH

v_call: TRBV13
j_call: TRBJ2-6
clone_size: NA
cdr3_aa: ASSLRGSGANVLT

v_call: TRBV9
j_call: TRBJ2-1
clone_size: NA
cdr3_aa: ASSGGRINLDEQF

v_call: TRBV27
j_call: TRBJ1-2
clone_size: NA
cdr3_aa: ASSGSSFYGYT

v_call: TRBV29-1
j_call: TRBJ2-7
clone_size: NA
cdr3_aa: SVEDGTGGYEQY